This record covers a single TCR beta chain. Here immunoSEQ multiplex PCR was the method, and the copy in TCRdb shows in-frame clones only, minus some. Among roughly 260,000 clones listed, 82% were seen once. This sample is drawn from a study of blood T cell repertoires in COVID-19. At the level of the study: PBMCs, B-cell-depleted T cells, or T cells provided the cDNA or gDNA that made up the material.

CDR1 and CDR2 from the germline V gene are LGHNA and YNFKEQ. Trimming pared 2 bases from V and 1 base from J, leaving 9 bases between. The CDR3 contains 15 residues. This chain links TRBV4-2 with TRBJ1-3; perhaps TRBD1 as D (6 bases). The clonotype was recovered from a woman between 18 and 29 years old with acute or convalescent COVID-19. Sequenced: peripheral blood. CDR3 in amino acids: CASSQKTGSGNTIYF. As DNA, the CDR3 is TGTGCCAGCAGCCAAAAAACAGGGTCTGGAAACACCATATATTTT.